This T cell receptor beta chain was retrieved from a study of blood T cell repertoires in COVID-19. V shed 4 bases and J 3 bases; nucleotides not matched to a gene: 10. The germline gives CDR1 MNHEY, CDR2 SVGAGI. This CDR3 contains 16 residues. Under the authors' procedure: By means of reference gene primer amplification, nucleated cell counts were estimated. Clones were sequenced by immunoSEQ multiplex PCR, and TCRdb holds only the in-frame ones, with some missing. Clone size and V and J calls were adopted from that table, with D and trimming inferred from the DNA. The data contain about 210,000 clones, 70% to 90% of them singletons.

V gene TRBV6-5 combines with J gene TRBJ2-3, with 7 bases aligning to TRBD2. Sequences were obtained from peripheral blood. The receptor was isolated from a middle-aged woman with acute or convalescent COVID-19. The CDR3 region has the DNA TGTGCCAGCAGTTCTGGAGGTGCGGGGGTGACAGATACGCAGTATTTT. Translated: CASSSGGAGVTDTQYF.